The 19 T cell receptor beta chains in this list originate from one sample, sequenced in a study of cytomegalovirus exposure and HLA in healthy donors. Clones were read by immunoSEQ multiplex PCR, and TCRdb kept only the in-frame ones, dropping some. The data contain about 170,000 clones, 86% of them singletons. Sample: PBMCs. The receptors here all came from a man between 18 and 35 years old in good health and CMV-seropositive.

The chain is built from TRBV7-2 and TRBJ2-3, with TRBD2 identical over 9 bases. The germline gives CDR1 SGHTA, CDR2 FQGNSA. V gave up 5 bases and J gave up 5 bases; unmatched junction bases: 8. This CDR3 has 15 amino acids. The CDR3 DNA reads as TGTGCCAGCAGCCCCCGGGGACTAGCCGTAGATACGCAGTATTTT. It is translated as CASSPRGLAVDTQYF.

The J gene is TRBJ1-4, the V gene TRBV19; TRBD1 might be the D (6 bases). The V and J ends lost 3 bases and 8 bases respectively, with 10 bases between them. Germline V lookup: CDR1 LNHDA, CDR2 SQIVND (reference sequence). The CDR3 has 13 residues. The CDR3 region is CASSIRGREKLFF. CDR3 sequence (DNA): TGTGCCAGTAGTATCAGGGGTCGAGAAAAACTGTTTTTT.

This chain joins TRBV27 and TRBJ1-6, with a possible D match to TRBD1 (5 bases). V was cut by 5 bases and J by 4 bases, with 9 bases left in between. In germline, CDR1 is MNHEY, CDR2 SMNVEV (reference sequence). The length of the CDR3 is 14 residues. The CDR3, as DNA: TGTGCCAGCAGTCCCAGGGATTATAATTCACCCCTCCACTTT. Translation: CASSPRDYNSPLHF.

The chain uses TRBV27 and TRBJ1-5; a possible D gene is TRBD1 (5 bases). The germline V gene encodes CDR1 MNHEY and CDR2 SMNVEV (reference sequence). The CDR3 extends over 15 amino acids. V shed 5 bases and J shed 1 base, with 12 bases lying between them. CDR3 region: CASSRRGMSNQPQHF. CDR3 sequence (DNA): TGTGCCAGCAGTCGGAGGGGTATGAGCAATCAGCCCCAGCATTTT.

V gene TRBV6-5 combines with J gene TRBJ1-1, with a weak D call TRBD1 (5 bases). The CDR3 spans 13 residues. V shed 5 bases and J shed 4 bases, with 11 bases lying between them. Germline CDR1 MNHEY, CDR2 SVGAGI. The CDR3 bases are TGTGCCAGCAGTCGGGTGCAGGGCACTGAAGCTTTCTTT. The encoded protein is CASSRVQGTEAFF.

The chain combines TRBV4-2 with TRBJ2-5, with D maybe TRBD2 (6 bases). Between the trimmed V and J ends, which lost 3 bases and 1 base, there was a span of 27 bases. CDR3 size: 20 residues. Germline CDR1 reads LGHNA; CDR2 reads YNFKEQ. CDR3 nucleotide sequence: TGTGCCAGCAGCCAGGAATCTCCCGGGACTCCCTTAATTACCCAAGAGACCCAGTACTTC. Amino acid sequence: CASSQESPGTPLITQETQYF.

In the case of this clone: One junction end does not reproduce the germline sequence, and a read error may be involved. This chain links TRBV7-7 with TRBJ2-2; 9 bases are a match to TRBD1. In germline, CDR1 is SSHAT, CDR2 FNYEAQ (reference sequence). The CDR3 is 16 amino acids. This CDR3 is CASSLVAGTGIGELFF. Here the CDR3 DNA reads TGTGCTAGCAGCTTGGTGGCCGGGACAGGGATCGGGGAGCTGTTTTTT.

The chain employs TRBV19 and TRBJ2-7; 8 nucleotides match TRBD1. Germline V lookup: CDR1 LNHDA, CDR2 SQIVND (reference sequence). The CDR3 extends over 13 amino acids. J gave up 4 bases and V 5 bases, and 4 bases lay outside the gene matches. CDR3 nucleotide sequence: TGTGCCAGTAGTCTTGACAGGGGTTACGAGCAGTACTTC. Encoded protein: CASSLDRGYEQYF.

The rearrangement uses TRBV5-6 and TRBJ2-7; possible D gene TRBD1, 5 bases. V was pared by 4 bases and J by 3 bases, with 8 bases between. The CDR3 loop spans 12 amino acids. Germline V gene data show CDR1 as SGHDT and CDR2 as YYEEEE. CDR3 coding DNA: TGTGCCAGCAGCGTCGGACACTACGAGCAGTACTTC. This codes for CASSVGHYEQYF.

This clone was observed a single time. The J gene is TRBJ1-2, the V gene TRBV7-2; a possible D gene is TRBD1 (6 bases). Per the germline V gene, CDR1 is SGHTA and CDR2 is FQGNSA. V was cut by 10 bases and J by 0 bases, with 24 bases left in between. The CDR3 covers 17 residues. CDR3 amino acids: CAIRRRAGELANYGYTF. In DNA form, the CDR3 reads TGTGCCATCCGACGGCGGGCAGGGGAATTAGCTAACTATGGCTACACCTTC.

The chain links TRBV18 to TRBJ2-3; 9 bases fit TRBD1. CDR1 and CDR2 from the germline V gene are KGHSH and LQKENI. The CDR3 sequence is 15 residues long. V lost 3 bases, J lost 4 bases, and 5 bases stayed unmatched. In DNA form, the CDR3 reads TGTGCCAGCTCACCTCCGGGACAGGGATCAGATACGCAGTATTTT. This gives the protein CASSPPGQGSDTQYF.

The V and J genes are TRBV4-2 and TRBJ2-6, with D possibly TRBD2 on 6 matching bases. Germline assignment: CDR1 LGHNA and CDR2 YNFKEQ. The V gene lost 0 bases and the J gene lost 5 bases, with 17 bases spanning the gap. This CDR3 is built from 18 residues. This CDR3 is CASSQEGGGTPWANVLTF. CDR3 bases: TGTGCCAGCAGCCAAGAAGGTGGCGGGACCCCCTGGGCCAACGTCCTGACTTTC.

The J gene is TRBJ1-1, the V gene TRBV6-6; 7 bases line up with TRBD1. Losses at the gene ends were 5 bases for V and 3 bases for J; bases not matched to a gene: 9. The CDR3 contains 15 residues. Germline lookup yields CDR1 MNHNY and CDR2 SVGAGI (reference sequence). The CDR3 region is CASSNRQGRYTEAFF. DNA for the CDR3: TGTGCCAGCAGTAACCGACAGGGTCGATACACTGAAGCTTTCTTT.

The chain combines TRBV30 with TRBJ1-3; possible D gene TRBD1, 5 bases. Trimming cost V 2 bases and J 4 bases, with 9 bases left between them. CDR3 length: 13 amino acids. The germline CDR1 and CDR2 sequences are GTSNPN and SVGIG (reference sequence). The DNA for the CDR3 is TGTGCCTGGAGTCCTTCAGGGGGAAACACCATATATTTT. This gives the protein CAWSPSGGNTIYF.

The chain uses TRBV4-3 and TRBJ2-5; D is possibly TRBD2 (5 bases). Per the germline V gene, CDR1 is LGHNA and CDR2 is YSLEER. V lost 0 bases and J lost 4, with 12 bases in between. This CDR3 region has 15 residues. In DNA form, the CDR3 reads TGCGCCAGCAGCCAAGATCTCCGGGGAAGAGAGACCCAGTACTTC. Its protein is CASSQDLRGRETQYF.

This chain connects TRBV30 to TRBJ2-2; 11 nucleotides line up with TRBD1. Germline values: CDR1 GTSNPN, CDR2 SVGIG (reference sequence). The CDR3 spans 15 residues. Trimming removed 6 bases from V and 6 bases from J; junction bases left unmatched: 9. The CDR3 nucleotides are TGTGCCTGCCCAAGAGGACAGGGGGCGTCCGGGGAGCTGTTTTTT. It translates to CACPRGQGASGELFF.

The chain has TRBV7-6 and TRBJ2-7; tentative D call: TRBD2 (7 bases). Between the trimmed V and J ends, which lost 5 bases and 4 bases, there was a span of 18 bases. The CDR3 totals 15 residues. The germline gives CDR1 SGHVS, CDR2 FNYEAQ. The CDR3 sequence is CASSLGGAGEYEQYF. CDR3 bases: TGTGCCAGCAGCCTGGGAGGGGCAGGGGAGTACGAGCAGTACTTC.

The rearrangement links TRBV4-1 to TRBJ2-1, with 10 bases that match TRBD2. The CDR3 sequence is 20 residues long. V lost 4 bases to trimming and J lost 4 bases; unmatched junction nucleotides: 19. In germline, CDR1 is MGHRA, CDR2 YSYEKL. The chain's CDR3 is CASSRSVLAGEGELYNEQFF. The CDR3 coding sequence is TGCGCCAGCAGCCGCTCTGTGCTAGCGGGAGAGGGGGAGTTGTACAATGAGCAGTTCTTC.

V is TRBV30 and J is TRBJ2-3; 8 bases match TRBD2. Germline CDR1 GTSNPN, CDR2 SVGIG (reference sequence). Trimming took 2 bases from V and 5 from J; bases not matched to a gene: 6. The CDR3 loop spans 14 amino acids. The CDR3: CAWSRGSGVDTQYF. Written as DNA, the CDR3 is TGTGCCTGGAGTAGAGGTAGCGGGGTAGATACGCAGTATTTT.